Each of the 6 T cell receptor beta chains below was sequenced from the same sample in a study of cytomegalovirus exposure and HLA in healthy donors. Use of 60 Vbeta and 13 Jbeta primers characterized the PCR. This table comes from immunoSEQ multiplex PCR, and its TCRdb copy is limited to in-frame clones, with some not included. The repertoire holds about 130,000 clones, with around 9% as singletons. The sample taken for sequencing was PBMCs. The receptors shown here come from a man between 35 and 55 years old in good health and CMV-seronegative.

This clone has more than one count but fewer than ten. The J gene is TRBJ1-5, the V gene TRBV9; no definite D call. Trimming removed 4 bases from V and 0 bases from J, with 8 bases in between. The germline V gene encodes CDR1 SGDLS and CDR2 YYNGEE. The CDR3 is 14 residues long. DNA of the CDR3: TGTGCCAGCAGCCCGCTGGCTAGCAATCAGCCCCAGCATTTT. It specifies CASSPLASNQPQHF.

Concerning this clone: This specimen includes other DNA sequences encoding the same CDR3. The CDR3 nucleotides are TGCGCCAGCAGCTTGGGACAGCGTACCGGGGAGCTGTTTTTT. As protein: CASSLGQRTGELFF. The chain has TRBV5-1 and TRBJ2-2; D might be TRBD1 (5 bases). Per germline, CDR1 SGHRS and CDR2 YFSETQ. The CDR3 loop spans 14 amino acids. Trimming shortened V by 0 bases and J by 5 bases, and 8 bases separated the two germline ends. The full variable domain, rest sourced from reference TRBV5-1 and TRBJ2-2, is KAGVTQTPRYLIKTRGQQVTLSCSPISGHRSVSWYQQTPGQGLQFLFEYFSETQRNKGNFPGRFSGRQFSNSRSEMNVSTLELGDSALYLCASSLGQRTGELFFGEGSRLTVL.

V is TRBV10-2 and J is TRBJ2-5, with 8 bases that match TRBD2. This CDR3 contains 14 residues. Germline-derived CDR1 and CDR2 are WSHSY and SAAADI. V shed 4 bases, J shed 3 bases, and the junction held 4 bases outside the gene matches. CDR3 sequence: CASSGSGAEETQYF. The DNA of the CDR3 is TGCGCCAGCAGTGGTAGCGGGGCCGAAGAGACCCAGTACTTC.

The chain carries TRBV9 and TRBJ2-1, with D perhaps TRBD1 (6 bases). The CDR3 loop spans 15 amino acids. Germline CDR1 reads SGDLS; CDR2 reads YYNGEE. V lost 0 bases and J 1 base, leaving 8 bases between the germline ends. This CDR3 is CASSVGQGSYNEQFF. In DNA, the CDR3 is TGTGCCAGCAGCGTAGGGCAGGGGTCCTACAATGAGCAGTTCTTC.

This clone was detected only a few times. The DNA for the CDR3 is TGCGCCAGCAGCCAAGATTCTAGCGGGGGGCAAGAGACCCAGTACTTC. Its protein product is CASSQDSSGGQETQYF. The gene calls are TRBV4-1 and TRBJ2-5; 11 bases fit TRBD2. Germline CDR1 reads MGHRA; CDR2 reads YSYEKL. This CDR3 is 16 amino acids long. Trimming at V came to 0 bases and at J to 2 bases, leaving 2 bases not matched to a gene.

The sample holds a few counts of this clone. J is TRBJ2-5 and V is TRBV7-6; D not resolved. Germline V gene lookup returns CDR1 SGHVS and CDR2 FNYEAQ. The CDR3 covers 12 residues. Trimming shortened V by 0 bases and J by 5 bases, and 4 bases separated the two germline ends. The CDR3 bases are TGTGCCAGCAGCTTAGCGGAGGAGACCCAGTACTTC. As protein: CASSLAEETQYF. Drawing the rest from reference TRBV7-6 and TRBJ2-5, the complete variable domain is GAGVSQSPRYKVTKRGQDVALRCDPISGHVSLYWYRQALGQGPEFLTYFNYEAQQDKSGLPNDRFSAERPEGSISTLTIQRTEQRDSAMYRCASSLAEETQYFGPGTRLLVL.